These T cell receptor beta chains were read from a single sample in a study of memory CD8 T cells in hepatitis C reinfection. Sequencing was performed with immunoSEQ multiplex PCR; in TCRdb, only in-frame clones are kept and a portion is missing. The sample lists around 45,000 clones, 85% to 90% seen once, with around 0.7% in the top ten. The sequencing sample was made of naive CD8+ T cells sorted from blood. The source is a man aged 18 to 29 with hepatitis C virus infection. CDR3s include the opening cysteine and the closing phenylalanine or tryptophan. The order of the fields is D gene, clone size, V gene, J gene, CDR3 protein, CDR3 DNA. The D gene is left open where the match is weak. Only some rows state a clone size, as once, few, many or a class for expanded clones.

D gene: TRBD2
clone size: NA
V gene: TRBV5-1
J gene: TRBJ2-7
CDR3 protein: CASSLVAGAKNEQYF
CDR3 DNA: TGCGCCAGCAGCTTGGTTGCGGGAGCTAAAAACGAGCAGTACTTC

D gene: NA
clone size: NA
V gene: TRBV6-1
J gene: TRBJ2-3
CDR3 protein: CASSEATAGEADTQYF
CDR3 DNA: TGTGCCAGCAGTGAAGCCACTGCAGGGGAAGCAGATACGCAGTATTTT

D gene: TRBD1
clone size: few
V gene: TRBV6-5
J gene: TRBJ1-3
CDR3 protein: CASSYDRGPGNTIYF
CDR3 DNA: TGTGCCAGCAGTTACGACAGGGGGCCTGGAAACACCATATATTTT

D gene: TRBD2
clone size: NA
V gene: TRBV6-5
J gene: TRBJ2-7
CDR3 protein: CASVSGSEQYF
CDR3 DNA: TGTGCCAGTGTTAGCGGGAGTGAGCAGTACTTC

D gene: NA
clone size: NA
V gene: TRBV6-5
J gene: TRBJ2-7
CDR3 protein: CASSPNPTVSYEQYF
CDR3 DNA: TGTGCCAGCAGTCCCAATCCGACAGTCTCCTACGAGCAGTACTTC

D gene: TRBD1
clone size: NA
V gene: TRBV5-8
J gene: TRBJ1-6
CDR3 protein: CASSPHRGGSGHF
CDR3 DNA: TGTGCCAGCAGCCCGCACAGGGGAGGTAGCGGCCACTTT

D gene: NA
clone size: NA
V gene: TRBV19
J gene: TRBJ1-5
CDR3 protein: CARLGGLGPQHF
CDR3 DNA: TGTGCCAGGCTGGGGGGGTTGGGGCCCCAGCATTTT

D gene: NA
clone size: NA
V gene: TRBV19
J gene: TRBJ2-7
CDR3 protein: CASSPGLSYEQYF
CDR3 DNA: TGTGCCAGTAGTCCCGGACTATCCTACGAGCAGTACTTC

D gene: TRBD1
clone size: once
V gene: TRBV19
J gene: TRBJ2-3
CDR3 protein: CASSHRTGLTDTQYF
CDR3 DNA: TGTGCCAGTAGTCACAGGACAGGCCTCACAGATACGCAGTATTTT

D gene: NA
clone size: few
V gene: TRBV5-6
J gene: TRBJ2-7
CDR3 protein: CASSLGGSGVEQYF
CDR3 DNA: TGTGCCAGCAGCTTGGGGGGGTCGGGGGTCGAGCAGTACTTC

D gene: TRBD1
clone size: NA
V gene: TRBV27
J gene: TRBJ2-7
CDR3 protein: CASSSGTVLYEQYF
CDR3 DNA: TGTGCCAGCAGTTCCGGGACAGTCCTCTACGAGCAGTACTTC

D gene: TRBD1
clone size: few
V gene: TRBV5-1
J gene: TRBJ1-5
CDR3 protein: CASSIGTGDNQPQHF
CDR3 DNA: TGCGCCAGCAGCATAGGGACAGGGGACAATCAGCCCCAGCATTTT

D gene: NA
clone size: NA
V gene: TRBV4-1
J gene: TRBJ2-1
CDR3 protein: CASSQALRGNEQFF
CDR3 DNA: TGCGCCAGCAGCCAGGCCCTAAGGGGTAATGAGCAGTTCTTC

D gene: NA
clone size: NA
V gene: TRBV11-2
J gene: TRBJ2-7
CDR3 protein: CASSPQGWYEQYF
CDR3 DNA: TGTGCCAGCAGCCCGCAGGGGTGGTACGAGCAGTACTTC

D gene: NA
clone size: NA
V gene: TRBV6-5
J gene: TRBJ2-1
CDR3 protein: CASSYGTLYNEQFF
CDR3 DNA: TGTGCCAGCAGTTACGGGACTCTCTACAATGAGCAGTTCTTC

D gene: TRBD1
clone size: NA
V gene: TRBV29-1
J gene: TRBJ1-2
CDR3 protein: CSVTTAGGYGYTF
CDR3 DNA: TGCAGCGTCACCACCGCAGGGGGATATGGCTACACCTTC